This is a list of T cell receptor beta chains from one sample in a study of blood T cell repertoires in COVID-19. Using immunoSEQ multiplex PCR, the repertoire was profiled, and TCRdb retains in-frame clones only, with some absent. The table lists about 160,000 clones, 76% of them singletons. Input material: peripheral blood. Receptors were obtained from a woman older than 75 with acute or convalescent COVID-19. The CDR3 runs from the conserved cysteine through the conserved F or W. The D gene is left open where the match is weak.

cdr3_aa: CASSLRALSGELFF
d_call: .
v_call: TRBV7-8

cdr3_aa: CAWSDNRVGTDTQYF
d_call: .
v_call: TRBV30

cdr3_aa: CSASYGGWQYF
d_call: .
v_call: TRBV20-1

cdr3_aa: CASSQERKGNMAFF
d_call: .
v_call: TRBV4-2

cdr3_aa: CSASSGIGVGNQPQHF
d_call: .
v_call: TRBV20-1

cdr3_aa: CATSDSRQISGANVLTF
d_call: .
v_call: TRBV24-1

cdr3_aa: CAWSDHPGVTEAFF
d_call: .
v_call: TRBV30

cdr3_aa: CASSLGQASSGELFF
d_call: .
v_call: TRBV5-4

cdr3_aa: CASSPSDSTSTDTQYF
d_call: .
v_call: TRBV5-1

cdr3_aa: CASSLASGGAGYNEQFF
d_call: TRBD2
v_call: TRBV5-4

cdr3_aa: CASSYHTPNQPQHF
d_call: .
v_call: TRBV6-6

cdr3_aa: CASSYLGTGINTEAFF
d_call: TRBD1
v_call: TRBV6-5

cdr3_aa: CASSINSFTEAFF
d_call: .
v_call: TRBV19

cdr3_aa: CASSPGTGGEKLFF
d_call: TRBD1
v_call: TRBV6-6

cdr3_aa: CASSFTSGDYEQYF
d_call: TRBD2
v_call: TRBV5-1

cdr3_aa: CASSLLTGVEQYF
d_call: TRBD1
v_call: TRBV28

cdr3_aa: CASSKELAGPSGIHPLHF
d_call: .
v_call: TRBV21-1